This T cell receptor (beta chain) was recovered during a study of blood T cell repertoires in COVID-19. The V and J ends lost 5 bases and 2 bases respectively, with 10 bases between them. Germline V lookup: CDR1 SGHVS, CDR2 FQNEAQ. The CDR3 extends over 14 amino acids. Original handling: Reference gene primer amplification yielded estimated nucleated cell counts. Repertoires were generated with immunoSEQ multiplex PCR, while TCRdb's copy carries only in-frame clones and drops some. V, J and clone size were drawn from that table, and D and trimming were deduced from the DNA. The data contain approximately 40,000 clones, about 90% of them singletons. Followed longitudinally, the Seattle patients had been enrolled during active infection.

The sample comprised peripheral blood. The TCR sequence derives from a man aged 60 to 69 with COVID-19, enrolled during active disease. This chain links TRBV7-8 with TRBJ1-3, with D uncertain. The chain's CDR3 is CASSPDGAGNTIYF. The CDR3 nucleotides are TGTGCCAGCAGCCCCGACGGGGCTGGAAACACCATATATTTT.